The sequence of this T cell receptor (beta chain) was determined in a study of cytomegalovirus exposure and HLA in healthy donors. As for the study in general: An early data release held around 80 million unique TCRs from HLA-typed donors.

Trimming at V came to 1 base and at J to 2 bases, leaving 4 bases not matched to a gene. CDR1 and CDR2 (germline): SGHRS, YFSETQ. This CDR3 is built from 15 residues. For this clone: The target antigen is unknown.

The study ran its PCR with 60 Vbeta and 13 Jbeta primers. Profiled with immunoSEQ multiplex PCR; TCRdb holds only in-frame clones, not every one. This sample carries about 130,000 clones, around 82% of them seen once, and the ten largest clones take around 1.2%. Study findings and constraints: Several V segments, TRBV6-2 and TRBV6-3 among them, could not be told apart and were dropped.

This TCR derives from a man aged 50 or older in good health and CMV-seronegative. The specimen was PBMCs. The V and J genes are TRBV5-1 and TRBJ2-3, with 7 bases fitting TRBD1. CDR3 nucleotide sequence: TGCGCCAGCAGCTTGTCACAGGGGAACACAGATACGCAGTATTTT. It specifies CASSLSQGNTDTQYF.